This TCR beta chain originates from a study of early T cells in non-severe SARS-CoV-2 infection. This clonotype has only a few counts. Via MiXCR, TCRdb re-called the 5' RACE reads, giving one row per CDR3 protein. The data contain over 85,000 distinct CDR3 sequences, around 14% of them singletons. What was sequenced was whole blood. The TCR comes from an adult who was a healthcare worker with PCR-confirmed SARS-CoV-2 infection or an uninfected control (not recorded which).

The CDR3 loop is CASSPDGLTDTQYF. The CDR3 DNA reads TGTGCCAGCAGCCCGGACGGGCTGACAGATACGCAGTATTTT. V is TRBV5-6 and J is TRBJ2-3, with D hard to call. V dropped 4 bases and J dropped 3 bases, with 12 bases sitting between them. This CDR3 region has 14 residues. Germline V lookup: CDR1 SGHDT, CDR2 YYEEEE.